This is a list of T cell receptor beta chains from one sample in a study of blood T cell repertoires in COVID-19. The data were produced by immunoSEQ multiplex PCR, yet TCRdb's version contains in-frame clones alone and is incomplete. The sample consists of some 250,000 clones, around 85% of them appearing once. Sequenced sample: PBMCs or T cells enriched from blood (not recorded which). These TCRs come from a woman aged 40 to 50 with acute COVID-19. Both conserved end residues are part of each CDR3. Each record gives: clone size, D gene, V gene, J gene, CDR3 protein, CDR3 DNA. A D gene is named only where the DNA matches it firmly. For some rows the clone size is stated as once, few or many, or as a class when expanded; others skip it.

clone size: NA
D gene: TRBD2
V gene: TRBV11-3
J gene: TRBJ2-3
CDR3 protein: CASSLGELAGVTDTQYF
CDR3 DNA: TGTGCCAGCAGCTTAGGGGAGCTAGCGGGAGTCACAGATACGCAGTATTTT

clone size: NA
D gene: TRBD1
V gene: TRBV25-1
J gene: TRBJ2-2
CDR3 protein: CASSAPLGQGARTGELFF
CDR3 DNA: TGTGCCAGCAGTGCACCTCTCGGACAGGGGGCACGCACCGGGGAGCTGTTTTTT

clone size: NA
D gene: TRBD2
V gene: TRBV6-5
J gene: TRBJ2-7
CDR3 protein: CASDGLAGLDEQYF
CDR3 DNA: TGTGCCAGCGACGGACTAGCGGGATTGGACGAGCAGTACTTC

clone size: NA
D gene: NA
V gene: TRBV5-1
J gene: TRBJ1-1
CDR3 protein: CANSFRDMLNTEAFF
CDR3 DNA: TGCGCCAACAGCTTTCGGGACATGTTGAACACTGAAGCTTTCTTT

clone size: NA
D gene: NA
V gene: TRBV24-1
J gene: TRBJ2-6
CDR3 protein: CATSDSLAEGGGANVLTF
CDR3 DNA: TGTGCCACCAGTGATTCGTTAGCGGAGGGCGGTGGGGCCAACGTCCTGACTTTC

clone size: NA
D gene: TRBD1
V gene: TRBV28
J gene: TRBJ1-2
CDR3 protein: CASSLGQGRGYTF
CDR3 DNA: TGTGCCAGCAGTTTAGGACAGGGTCGCGGCTACACCTTC

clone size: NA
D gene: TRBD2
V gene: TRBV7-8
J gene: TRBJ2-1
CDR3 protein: CASSSAGGESSYNEQFF
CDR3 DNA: TGTGCCAGCAGCTCAGCGGGAGGCGAGAGCTCCTACAATGAGCAGTTCTTC

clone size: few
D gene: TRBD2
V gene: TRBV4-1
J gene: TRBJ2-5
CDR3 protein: CASSQRPGLAGPETQYF
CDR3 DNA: TGCGCCAGCAGCCAGAGACCGGGACTAGCTGGACCAGAGACCCAGTACTTC

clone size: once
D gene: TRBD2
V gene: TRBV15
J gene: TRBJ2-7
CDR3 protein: CATSRAGTSGSGEQYF
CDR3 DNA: TGTGCCACCAGCAGAGCCGGGACTAGCGGGAGTGGAGAGCAGTACTTC

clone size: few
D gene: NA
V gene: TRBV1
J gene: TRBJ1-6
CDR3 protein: CTSSQRQPQGSYSPLHF
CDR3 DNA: TGCACCAGCAGCCAAAGACAGCCACAAGGGTCATATTCACCCCTCCACTTT

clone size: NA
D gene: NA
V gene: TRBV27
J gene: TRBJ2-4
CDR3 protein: CASSFGGSKNIQYF
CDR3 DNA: TGTGCCAGCAGTTTCGGGGGTTCGAAAAACATTCAGTACTTC

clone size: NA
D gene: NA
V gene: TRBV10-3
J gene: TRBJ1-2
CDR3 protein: CAISDYNREDGYTF
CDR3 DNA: TGTGCCATCAGTGACTACAACAGGGAAGATGGCTACACCTTC

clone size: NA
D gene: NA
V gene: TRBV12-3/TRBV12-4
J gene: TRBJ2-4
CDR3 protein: CASSPGENIQYF
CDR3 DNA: TGTGCCAGCAGTCCAGGGGAAAACATTCAGTACTTC

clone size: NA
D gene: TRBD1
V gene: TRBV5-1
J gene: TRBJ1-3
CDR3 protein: CASSMTGDISGNTIYF
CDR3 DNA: TGCGCCAGCAGCATGACAGGGGACATCTCTGGAAACACCATATATTTT

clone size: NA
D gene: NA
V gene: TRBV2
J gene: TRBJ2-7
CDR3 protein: CASSESGRGSQFGRYEQYF
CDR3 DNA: TGTGCCAGCAGTGAAAGCGGCAGGGGTTCCCAATTCGGTCGCTACGAGCAGTACTTC

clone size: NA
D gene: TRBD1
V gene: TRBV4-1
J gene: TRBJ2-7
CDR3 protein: CASSQRTGGPYEQYF
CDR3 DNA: TGCGCCAGCAGCCAAAGGACAGGGGGCCCCTACGAGCAGTACTTC

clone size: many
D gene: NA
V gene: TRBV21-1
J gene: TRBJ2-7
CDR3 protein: CASSLPRGKRAFYEQYF
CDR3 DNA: TGTGCCAGCAGCCTACCCCGGGGGAAGCGGGCCTTCTACGAGCAGTACTTC

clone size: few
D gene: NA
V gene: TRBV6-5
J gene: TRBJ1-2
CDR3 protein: CASEQGWGYTF
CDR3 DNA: TGTGCCAGCGAGCAGGGTTGGGGCTACACCTTC

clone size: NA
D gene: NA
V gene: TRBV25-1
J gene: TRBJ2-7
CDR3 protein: CASSDFGVNEQYF
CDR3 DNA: TGTGCCAGCAGTGATTTCGGGGTCAACGAGCAGTACTTC

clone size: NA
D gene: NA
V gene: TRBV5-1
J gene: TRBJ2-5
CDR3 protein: CASSLGDNQETQYF
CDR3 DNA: TGCGCCAGCAGCTTGGGGGACAACCAAGAGACCCAGTACTTC

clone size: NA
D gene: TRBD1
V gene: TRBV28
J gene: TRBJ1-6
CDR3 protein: CASSLGTGGLSPLHF
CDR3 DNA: TGTGCCAGCAGTTTAGGGACAGGGGGATTGTCACCCCTCCACTTT

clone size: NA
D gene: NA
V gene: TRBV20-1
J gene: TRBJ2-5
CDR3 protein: CSARVGETQYF
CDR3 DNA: TGCAGTGCTAGAGTTGGCGAGACCCAGTACTTC

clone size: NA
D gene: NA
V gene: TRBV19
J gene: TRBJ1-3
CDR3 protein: CASRRGWGSGNTIYF
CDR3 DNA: TGTGCCAGTAGAAGGGGCTGGGGCTCTGGAAACACCATATATTTT

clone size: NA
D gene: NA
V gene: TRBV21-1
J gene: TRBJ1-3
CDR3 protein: CASSKAPSGSGNTIYF
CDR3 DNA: TGTGCCAGCAGCAAAGCCCCTTCCGGGTCTGGAAACACCATATATTTT

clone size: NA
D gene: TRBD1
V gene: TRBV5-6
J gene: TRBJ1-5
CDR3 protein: CASSLGYRGLFQPQHF
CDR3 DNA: TGTGCCAGCAGCTTGGGGTACAGGGGCCTATTTCAGCCCCAGCATTTT

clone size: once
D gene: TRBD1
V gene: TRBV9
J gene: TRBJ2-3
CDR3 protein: CASSKDRGFFTDTQYF
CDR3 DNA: TGTGCCAGCAGCAAGGACAGGGGGTTCTTCACAGATACGCAGTATTTT

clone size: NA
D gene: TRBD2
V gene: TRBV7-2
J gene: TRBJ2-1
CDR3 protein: CASSLSLAGAYEQFF
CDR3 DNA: TGTGCCAGCAGCTTGTCACTAGCGGGAGCGTATGAGCAGTTCTTC

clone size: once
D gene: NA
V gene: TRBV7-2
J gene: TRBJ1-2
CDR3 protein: CASNLQGGAYGYTF
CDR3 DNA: TGTGCCAGCAACCTACAGGGTGGCGCCTATGGCTACACCTTC